This record looks at one T cell receptor beta chain sequence and its context. This clonotype occurred a few times. Its antigen has not been determined. The record has no base qualities; no much larger clone is one base away. The data stem from a study of T-cell reconstitution after alpha-beta-depleted transplantation in children listed by TCRdb under 2016. In terms of the full investigation: T-cell immune reconstitution after TCRalphabeta/CD19-depleted allogeneic hematopoietic cell transplantation in children was quantitatively tracked in the study by means of TCR repertoire profiling.

Receptors were amplified or captured by PCR. The sequencer listed for this sample is Illumina HiSeq 2500. TCR library preparation used molecular barcoding, with unique molecular identifiers applied to normalize quantification of the TCRbeta repertoire. TCRdb reanalyzed the raw reads on its own, using fastp at Q25 for trimming and MiXCR for clone calling, and kept in-frame beta chains. Each CDR3 protein gets just one entry, which takes the most common genes and DNA from the rows behind it. The sample table contains 190,000 or so distinct CDR3 sequences; only one count was recorded for more than 14% of them. Of the sample, 13% is held by the ten largest clones. Trimming takes 0 bases off V and 2 bases off J; junction bases not matched to a gene: 13. The CDR3 has 19 amino acids, counting the end cysteine and phenylalanine. Only CDR3 DNA is held: 57 bases, read in frame from base 1.

This TCR derives from a human donor who donated a stem cell graft to a child with acute lymphoblastic leukemia. Rearrangement joined TRBV12-3 or TRBV12-4 to TRBJ2-1; 7 bases in the junction line up with TRBD2. Sequencing was performed on PBMCs from the stem cell graft donor, taken from the stem cell graft. The DNA sequence reads TGTGCCAGCAGTTTAGCGGGGGGGGAGCGGGCCAAACCCTACAATGAGCAGTTCTTC. Translation gives CASSLAGGERAKPYNEQFF.